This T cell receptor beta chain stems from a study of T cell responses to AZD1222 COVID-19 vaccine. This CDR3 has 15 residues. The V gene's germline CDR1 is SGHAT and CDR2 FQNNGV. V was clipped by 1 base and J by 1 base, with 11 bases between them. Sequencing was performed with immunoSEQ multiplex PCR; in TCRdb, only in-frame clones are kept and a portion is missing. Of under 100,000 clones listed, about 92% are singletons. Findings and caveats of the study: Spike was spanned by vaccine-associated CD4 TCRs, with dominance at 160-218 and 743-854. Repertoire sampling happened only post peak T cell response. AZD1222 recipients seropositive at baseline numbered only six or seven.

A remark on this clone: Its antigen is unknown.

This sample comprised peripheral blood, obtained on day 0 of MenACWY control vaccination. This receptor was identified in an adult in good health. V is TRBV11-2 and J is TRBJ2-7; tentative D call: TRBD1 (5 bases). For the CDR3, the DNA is TGTGCCAGCAGCTTAGGCAGGGTTTATTCCTACGAGCAGTACTTC. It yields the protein CASSLGRVYSYEQYF.